This T cell receptor beta chain comes out of a study of blood T cells in healthy people across ages. As concerns this clonotype: Its antigen is unknown.

General study findings and limits: Aged donors had fewer naive CD4+ cells and lower diversity than long-lived donors.

Samples had at least 7 million PBMCs isolated from them. Primed by a sample-barcoded 5' primer and a J-beta primer mix, a second PCR proceeded for 7 to 11 cycles. Each CDR3 protein is one row after TCRdb ran MiXCR on the 5' RACE reads. The table lists 1.4 million or so distinct CDR3 sequences, about 42% of them singletons. Per the germline V gene, CDR1 is DFQATT and CDR2 is SNEGSKA (reference sequence). The CDR3 is 15 amino acids. Deletions cut 1 base from V and 4 bases from J, with 16 bases between. The genes are TRBV20-1 and TRBJ2-5; D might be TRBD2 (6 bases). This receptor was identified in a woman younger than 30 in good health. The sequenced sample was blood. CDR3 region: CSARVGLARGETQYF. In DNA form, the CDR3 reads TGCAGTGCTAGAGTAGGCCTAGCGAGAGGAGAGACCCAGTACTTC.